The subject of this entry is one TCR beta chain. The antigen remains unidentified. The trim removed 3 bases at V and 4 bases at J, leaving 13 bases unmatched. The CDR3 loop spans 17 amino acids. Per germline, CDR1 SGHDT and CDR2 YYEEEE. Repertoires were generated with immunoSEQ multiplex PCR, while TCRdb's copy carries only in-frame clones and drops some. The sample consists of roughly 2.5 million clones, around nine tenths of them appearing once. These data belong to a study of shared clonotypes between healthy human individuals. Study-level results: The study found lower generation probabilities in non-shared clonotypes than in those shared by all four donors.

Everyone who donated was a Caucasian adult who lived in Nashville, Tennessee. J is TRBJ1-5 and V is TRBV5-6, with TRBD1 identical over 7 bases. This clonotype was sampled from a man younger than 30 in good health. The sequenced sample consisted of naive CD4+ T cells sorted from blood. Sample subset: CD45RA+ positively selected. The CDR3 protein is CASSSYEGGSLNQPQHF. The DNA for the CDR3 is TGTGCCAGCAGCTCTTATGAAGGGGGCTCGTTAAATCAGCCCCAGCATTTT.